This T cell receptor beta chain was recorded in a study of STAT5B mutations in CD4+ large granular lymphocyte leukemia. This CDR3 has 9 residues. Germline CDR1 reads LNHDA; CDR2 reads SQIVND (reference sequence). Trimming left V 8 bases short and J 8 bases short, with 6 bases between. Note on this clone: The antigen is not known.

Profiled with immunoSEQ multiplex PCR; TCRdb holds only in-frame clones, not every one. The sample has 550 to 600 clones, roughly two thirds seen once. Overall study results and limits: About a quarter of private leukemic clonotypes occurred rarely in other patients' non-leukemic repertoires.

Recruitment of CD4+ T-LGLL patients was in Padova, Helsinki and Shinshu. The TCR was taken from a woman older than 75 with CD4+ T-cell large granular lymphocyte leukemia. The source material was PBMCs. V gene TRBV19 combines with J gene TRBJ1-2; D remains unclear. CDR3 in DNA: TGTGCCAGTGTGGCAGGCTACACCTTC. Its translation is CASVAGYTF.